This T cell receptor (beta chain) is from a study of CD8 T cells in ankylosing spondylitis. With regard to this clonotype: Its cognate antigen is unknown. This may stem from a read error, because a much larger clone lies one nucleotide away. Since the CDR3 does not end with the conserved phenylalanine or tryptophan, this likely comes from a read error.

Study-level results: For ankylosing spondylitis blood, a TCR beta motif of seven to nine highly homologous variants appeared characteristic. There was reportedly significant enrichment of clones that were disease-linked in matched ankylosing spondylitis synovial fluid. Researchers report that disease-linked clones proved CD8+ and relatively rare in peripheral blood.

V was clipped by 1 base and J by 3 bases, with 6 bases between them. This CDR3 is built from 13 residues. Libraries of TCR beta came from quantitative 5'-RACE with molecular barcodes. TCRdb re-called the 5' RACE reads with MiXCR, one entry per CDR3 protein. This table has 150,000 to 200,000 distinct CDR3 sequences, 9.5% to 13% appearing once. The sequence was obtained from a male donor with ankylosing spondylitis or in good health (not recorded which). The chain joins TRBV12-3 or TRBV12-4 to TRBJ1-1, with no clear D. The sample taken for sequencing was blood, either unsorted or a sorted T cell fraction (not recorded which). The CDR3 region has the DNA TGTGCCAGCAGTTTAGGGGAGGACACTGAAGCTTTCCTT. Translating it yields CASSLGEDTEAFL.